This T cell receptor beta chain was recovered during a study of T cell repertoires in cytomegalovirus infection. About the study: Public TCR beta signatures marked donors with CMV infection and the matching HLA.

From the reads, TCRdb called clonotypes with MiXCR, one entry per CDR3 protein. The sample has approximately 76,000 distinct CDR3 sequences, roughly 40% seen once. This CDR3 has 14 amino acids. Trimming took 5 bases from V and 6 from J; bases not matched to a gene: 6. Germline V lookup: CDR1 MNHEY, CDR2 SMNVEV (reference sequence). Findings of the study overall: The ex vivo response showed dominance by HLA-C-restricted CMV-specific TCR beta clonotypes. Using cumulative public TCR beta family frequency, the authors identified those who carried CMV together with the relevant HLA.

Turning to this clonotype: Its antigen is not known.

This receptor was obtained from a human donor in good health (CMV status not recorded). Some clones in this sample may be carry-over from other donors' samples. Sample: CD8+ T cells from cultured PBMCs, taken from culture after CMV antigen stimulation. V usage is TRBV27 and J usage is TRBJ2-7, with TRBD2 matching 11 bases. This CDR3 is CASSGSGGAGEQYF. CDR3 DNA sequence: TGTGCCAGCAGTGGTAGCGGGGGGGCAGGCGAGCAGTACTTC.